Sequencing of this TCR beta chain was carried out in a study of cytomegalovirus exposure and HLA in healthy donors. The PCR contained 60 Vbeta and 13 Jbeta primers. TCRdb's copy holds only in-frame clones and misses some; the assay was immunoSEQ multiplex PCR. The table includes roughly 180,000 clones, under 80% detected once. Looked up from germline, CDR1 is SNHLY and CDR2 is FYNNEI. The V gene lost 0 bases and the J gene lost 3 bases, with 8 bases spanning the gap. The CDR3 consists of 15 residues. The sample taken for sequencing was PBMCs. The receptor was isolated from a woman in her forties or fifties in good health and CMV-seropositive. J is TRBJ1-4 and V is TRBV2, with D possibly being TRBD1 (6 bases). This chain's CDR3 is CASSEARGSNEKLFF. In DNA, the CDR3 is TGTGCCAGCAGTGAAGCCAGGGGTTCTAATGAAAAACTGTTTTTT.